Listed here are 31 T cell receptor beta chains from one sample, sequenced in a study of spatial heterogeneity in lung cancer. MiXCR, run by TCRdb on the 5' RACE reads, gives a single entry per CDR3 protein. The profile covers about 16,000 distinct CDR3 sequences, with around 7.3% appearing a single time and 7.5% to 9.5% taken by the ten largest. Their specific antigens are unknown. Time point defined: sample taken at primary tumor resection. Study-wide results and caveats: Tumors with more nonsynonymous mutations had more expanded intratumoral alpha and beta TCRs.

The material was lung tumor tissue, obtained at surgery. Source of these receptors: a male donor with early-stage non-small cell lung cancer.

This clonotype was found many times. The chain combines TRBV7-2 with TRBJ2-1; TRBD1 matches 8 bases. This CDR3 is built from 18 residues. V shed 5 bases, J shed 0 bases, and the junction held 12 bases outside the gene matches. Per germline, CDR1 SGHTA and CDR2 FQGNSA. Here the CDR3 reads CASSPRGGGTGSYNEQFF. Written as DNA, the CDR3 is TGTGCCAGCAGCCCCCGGGGCGGAGGGACAGGCTCCTACAATGAGCAGTTCTTC.

This chain joins TRBV30 and TRBJ2-1; TRBD1 might be the D (6 bases). Germline V CDR1 and CDR2: GTSNPN, SVGIG (reference sequence). V lost 7 bases to trimming and J lost 16 bases, with 20 bases between them. The CDR3 spans 11 residues. CDR3 DNA: TGTGCCTCAAGGCGACGGACAGAATGCTTCTTC. This encodes CASRRRTECFF.

This clonotype was seen at least ten times. The chain links TRBV12-3 or TRBV12-4 to TRBJ1-5; 10 nucleotides align to TRBD1. The CDR3 has 16 amino acids. The V gene end was trimmed by 5 bases and the J gene end by 4 bases; junction bases not matched to a gene: 8. CDR3 residues: CASSPTGGGYNQPQHF. The CDR3 DNA sequence: TGTGCCAGCAGTCCGACAGGGGGCGGTTATAATCAGCCCCAGCATTTT.

This clonotype turned up a few times. The chain uses TRBV20-1 and TRBJ1-1; 7 nucleotides align to TRBD1. V gave up 6 bases and J gave up 4 bases; unmatched junction bases: 14. This CDR3 is built from 15 residues. Looked up from germline, CDR1 is DFQATT and CDR2 is SNEGSKA (reference sequence). The CDR3 region is CSAIDSQGLGTEAFF. In nucleotides, the CDR3 is TGCAGTGCAATCGACTCACAGGGGTTAGGCACTGAAGCTTTCTTT.

With regard to this clonotype: A much larger clone lies a single base off, so this may be a read error. This chain links TRBV20-1 with TRBJ1-5; no definite D call. The germline V gene has CDR1 DFQATT and CDR2 SNEGSKA (reference sequence). CDR3 length equals 15 residues. V was shortened by 5 bases and J by 1 base, with 15 bases between the two germline ends. The CDR3 region has the DNA TGCAGTGCTGGGAACCCAGCCCTGAGCAATCAGCCCCAGCATTTT. It specifies CSAGNPALSNQPQHF.

The chain uses TRBV5-4 and TRBJ2-7; the match to TRBD1 covers 7 bases. There are 12 residues in the CDR3. CDR1 and CDR2 from the germline V gene are SGHNT and YYREEE (reference sequence). After removal of 3 bases from V and 3 bases from J, the junction contained 0 bases not matched to a gene. In nucleotides, the CDR3 is TGTGCCAGCAGCTGGGACAGCTACGAGCAGTACGTC. Residues: CASSWDSYEQYV.

This clonotype rates as medium-sized. The CDR3 spells CASRNRGDAISGTGELFF. In DNA, the CDR3 is TGCGCCAGCAGAAATCGAGGGGACGCTATCTCGGGAACCGGGGAGCTGTTTTTT. This sequence joins TRBV5-1 and TRBJ2-2; D possibly matches TRBD1 or TRBD2 (5 bases each). V lost 5 bases to trimming and J lost 5 bases, with 25 bases between them. The CDR3 length is 18 residues. CDR1 is SGHRS and CDR2 is YFSETQ in the germline V gene.

This clonotype was recorded a few times. This sequence joins TRBV20-1 and TRBJ2-1, with a possible D match to TRBD1 (5 bases). The germline V gene encodes CDR1 DFQATT and CDR2 SNEGSKA (reference sequence). Between the trimmed V and J ends, which lost 6 bases and 4 bases, there was a span of 13 bases. This CDR3 region has 13 residues. CDR3 sequence (DNA): TGCAGTGCCCAGACAGAGTCGTACAATGAGCAGTTCTTC. Its translation is CSAQTESYNEQFF.

The chain uses TRBV19 and TRBJ1-1; D is perhaps TRBD1 (6 bases). CDR1 and CDR2 from the germline V gene are LNHDA and SQIVND (reference sequence). The CDR3 extends over 14 amino acids. V lost 5 bases, J lost 5 bases, and 15 bases lay in between. CDR3 DNA: TGTGCCAGTAGTCCCGGACAGCGGGGAACTGAAGCTTTCTTT. Its protein product is CASSPGQRGTEAFF. Together with reference TRBV19 and TRBJ1-1, the CDR3 gives the full variable domain: DGGITQSPKYLFRKEGQNVTLSCEQNLNHDAMYWYRQDPGQGLRLIYYSQIVNDFQKGDIAEGYSVSREKKESFPLTVTSAQKNPTAFYLCASSPGQRGTEAFFGQGTRLTVV.

As regards this clonotype: Since a much larger clone is just one base distant, this may be a read error. This chain uses TRBV5-6 with TRBJ2-3; weak D call: TRBD2 (5 bases). The CDR3 is made up of 16 amino acids. Germline V gene lookup returns CDR1 SGHDT and CDR2 YYEEEE. CDR3 loop: CSSSLEVRELTDTQYF. CDR3 bases: TGTTCCAGCAGCTTGGAGGTTCGCGAACTCACAGATACGCAGTATTTT.

The rearrangement links TRBV7-2 to TRBJ1-2, with 8 bases aligning to TRBD1. The junction had 11 bases not matched to a gene; V was cut back by 3 bases and J by 11 bases. From germline, CDR1 is SGHTA and CDR2 FQGNSA. The CDR3 covers 14 residues. CDR3 protein: CASSFRQGTVPYTF. For the CDR3, the DNA is TGTGCCAGCAGCTTCCGACAGGGGACTGTCCCTTACACCTTC. The whole variable domain, remainder taken from reference TRBV7-2 and TRBJ1-2, is GAGVSQSPSNKVTEKGKDVELRCDPISGHTALYWYRQSLGQGLEFLIYFQGNSAPDKSGLPSDRFSAERTGGSVSTLTIQRTQQEDSAVYLCASSFRQGTVPYTFGSGTRLTVV.

This clonotype was recorded at least ten times. The rearrangement uses TRBV20-1 and TRBJ2-5; the D call may be TRBD1 or TRBD2 (5 bases each). V gave up 4 bases and J gave up 5 bases, with 11 bases separating them. Germline loops: CDR1 DFQATT, CDR2 SNEGSKA (reference sequence). The CDR3 runs to 12 residues. For the CDR3, the DNA is TGCAGTGCTAACCGGGACGGGGAGACCCAGTACTTC. It encodes CSANRDGETQYF.

The rearrangement joins TRBV19 to TRBJ1-1; D gene uncertain. Germline V gene sequence: CDR1 LNHDA, CDR2 SQIVND (reference sequence). The CDR3 consists of 13 residues. V was shortened by 3 bases and J by 3 bases, with 8 bases between the two germline ends. The CDR3 sequence: CASSMVSDTEAFF. In DNA form, the CDR3 reads TGTGCCAGTAGTATGGTGTCGGACACTGAAGCTTTCTTT.

This clonotype was seen at least ten times. This chain links TRBV3-1 with TRBJ2-5; D ambiguous. The V gene lost 1 base and the J gene lost 5 bases, with 8 bases spanning the gap. Germline values: CDR1 LGHDT, CDR2 YNNKEL (reference sequence). The CDR3 is 13 amino acids. The CDR3, as DNA: TGTGCCAGCAGCCAAGCGGGTCCGGAGACCCAGTACTTC. Protein: CASSQAGPETQYF.

This clonotype is deemed medium-sized. CDR3 coding DNA: TGTGCCAGCAGTCTCTCTTGGACGGGTGGCTACACCTTC. Translating gives CASSLSWTGGYTF. This sequence joins TRBV3-1 and TRBJ1-2; no definite D call. Trimming removed 6 bases from V and 7 bases from J, with 15 bases in between. Germline loops: CDR1 LGHDT, CDR2 YNNKEL (reference sequence). CDR3 length: 13 amino acids.

Ten or more counts support this clonotype. The V and J genes are TRBV5-4 and TRBJ1-4; TRBD1 aligns across 8 bases. Looked up from germline, CDR1 is SGHNT and CDR2 is YYREEE (reference sequence). The length of the CDR3 is 16 residues. V lost 5 bases to trimming and J lost 0 bases; unmatched junction nucleotides: 6. CDR3 sequence reads: CASSDDRGTTNEKLFF. The CDR3 nucleotides are TGTGCCAGCAGTGACGACAGGGGCACAACTAATGAAAAACTGTTTTTT.

The gene calls are TRBV11-2 and TRBJ2-1, with D perhaps being TRBD1 or TRBD2 (6 bases each). The germline V gene has CDR1 SGHAT and CDR2 FQNNGV. The V gene lost 1 base and the J gene lost 7 bases, with 26 bases spanning the gap. This CDR3 spans 19 amino acids. For the CDR3, the DNA is TGTGCCAGCAGCTTAGCAAGGGGGTACGGGAGAAACGACGGGAATGAGCAGTTCTTC. Its translation is CASSLARGYGRNDGNEQFF. The complete variable domain, with remaining parts taken from reference TRBV11-2 and TRBJ2-1, reads EAGVAQSPRYKIIEKRQSVAFWCNPISGHATLYWYQQILGQGPKLLIQFQNNGVVDDSQLPKDRFSAERLKGVDSTLKIQPAKLEDSAVYLCASSLARGYGRNDGNEQFFGPGTRLTVL.

This clonotype is classed as large (0.1 to 1%). This chain uses TRBV20-1 with TRBJ1-2; D perhaps matches TRBD1 (6 bases). The germline V and J ends were trimmed by 3 bases and 2 bases, with 13 bases remaining between them. The CDR3 contains 14 residues. Germline CDR1 and CDR2: DFQATT and SNEGSKA (reference sequence). This CDR3 is CSARVGTRNYGYTF. The CDR3 region has the DNA TGCAGTGCTAGGGTCGGGACAAGGAACTATGGCTACACCTTC.

This clonotype was seen repeatedly, ten times or more. The chain carries TRBV5-1 and TRBJ2-1; tentatively, D is TRBD2 (5 bases). Germline assignment: CDR1 SGHRS and CDR2 YFSETQ. Trimming stripped 2 bases from V and 7 bases from J, with 10 bases between. This CDR3 has 13 residues. CDR3: CASSLRGANEQFF. The CDR3 DNA reads TGCGCCAGCAGCTTACGGGGTGCGAATGAGCAGTTCTTC.

This clonotype has at least ten counts. The gene calls are TRBV10-3 and TRBJ1-6; D is uncertain. The CDR3 contains 13 residues. V dropped 4 bases and J dropped 8 bases, with 9 bases sitting between them. From germline, CDR1 is ENHRY and CDR2 SYGVKD. CDR3 sequence: CAISGQADSPLHF. In nucleotides, the CDR3 is TGTGCCATCAGTGGCCAAGCGGATTCACCCCTCCACTTT.

As concerns this clonotype: This sequence may be a read error, since a much larger clone differs from it by one base. DNA of the CDR3: TGTGCCAGCAGCTCGGCGAGGGGCTACAACTTC. The encoded protein is CASSSARGYNF. This chain uses TRBV9 with TRBJ1-2; perhaps TRBD1 as D (5 bases). The germline V gene has CDR1 SGDLS and CDR2 YYNGEE. CDR3 size: 11 residues.

This clonotype came up many times. The chain employs TRBV20-1 and TRBJ2-5; D unclear. Trimming removed 6 bases at V and 3 bases at J, with 11 bases between. This CDR3 comprises 12 residues. In germline, CDR1 is DFQATT, CDR2 SNEGSKA (reference sequence). Written as DNA, the CDR3 is TGCAGTGCCCCCCGGGCGGAAGAGACCCAGTACTTC. Its translation: CSAPRAEETQYF.

This clonotype has a count of ten or more. V gene TRBV19 combines with J gene TRBJ2-2, with 14 bases identical to TRBD2. The germline CDR1 and CDR2 sequences are LNHDA and SQIVND (reference sequence). J was trimmed by 0 bases and V by 6 bases; bases with no gene match: 9. There are 19 residues in the CDR3. The CDR3 sequence: CASRKRGLAGVTNTGELFF. CDR3 coding DNA: TGTGCCAGTAGGAAAAGGGGACTAGCGGGAGTCACGAACACCGGGGAGCTGTTTTTT.

This clonotype was picked up a small number of times. CDR3 sequence (DNA): TGTGCCAGCAGTTTAAGGGCTCAAGAGACCCAGTACTTC. Translating it yields CASSLRAQETQYF. V and J are TRBV28 and TRBJ2-5; D uncertain. The CDR3 has 13 amino acids. Germline V gene sequence: CDR1 MDHEN, CDR2 SYDVKM. The V gene lost 2 bases and the J gene lost 2 bases, with 6 bases spanning the gap.

V usage is TRBV29-1 and J usage is TRBJ2-5, with unresolved D. The CDR3 runs 13 residues. Germline V gene sequence: CDR1 SQVTM, CDR2 ANQGSEA. The V and J ends lost 3 bases and 3 bases respectively, with 11 bases between them. Written as DNA, the CDR3 is TGCAGCGTTGACGTCCGGCAGAAAGAGACCCAGTACTTC. Amino acids: CSVDVRQKETQYF.

This clonotype was recorded a few times. The V call is TRBV9, the J call TRBJ2-3; maybe TRBD1 (6 bases). Looked up from germline, CDR1 is SGDLS and CDR2 is YYNGEE. V was clipped by 3 bases and J by 5 bases, with 19 bases between them. The length of the CDR3 is 16 residues. CDR3 bases: TGTGCCAGCAGCGCCTCCTTGGGCCCCAGGGGAGATACGCAGTATTTT. It codes for CASSASLGPRGDTQYF.

This clonotype was counted between two and nine times. V and J are TRBV5-1 and TRBJ2-5, with 8 bases identical to TRBD1. V lost 4 bases, J lost 1 base, and 6 bases stayed unmatched. The V gene's germline CDR1 is SGHRS and CDR2 YFSETQ. The CDR3 has 15 amino acids. The CDR3 sequence: CASSTDRAGQETQYF. The CDR3 DNA sequence: TGCGCCAGCAGCACGGACAGGGCAGGCCAAGAGACCCAGTACTTC.

This clonotype showed up many times. The V call is TRBV7-2, the J call TRBJ1-1; maybe TRBD1 (5 bases). Looked up from germline, CDR1 is SGHTA and CDR2 is FQGNSA. There are 14 residues in the CDR3. V lost 3 bases and J lost 0, with 8 bases in between. CDR3 sequence reads: CASSFDSMNTEAFF. In nucleotides, the CDR3 is TGTGCCAGCAGCTTCGACAGCATGAACACTGAAGCTTTCTTT.

This clonotype ranks as medium-sized. V and J are TRBV20-1 and TRBJ2-1; 7 bases match TRBD2. CDR1 DFQATT and CDR2 SNEGSKA come from the germline V gene (reference sequence). The V segment lost 0 bases and the J segment 9 bases; nucleotides outside the gene matches: 8. The CDR3 loop spans 14 amino acids. The chain's CDR3 is CSARDRSGLGEQFF. The CDR3, as DNA: TGCAGTGCTAGAGACCGTAGCGGGCTTGGTGAGCAGTTCTTC.

This clonotype was detected ten times or more. V usage is TRBV7-9 and J usage is TRBJ1-2, with a weak D call TRBD1 (5 bases). CDR1 and CDR2 (germline): SEHNR, FQNEAQ (reference sequence). Deletions cut 4 bases from V and 0 bases from J, with 12 bases between. The CDR3 totals 15 residues. The chain's CDR3 is CASSYEWGSNYGYTF. The DNA of the CDR3 is TGTGCCAGCAGCTACGAGTGGGGCTCTAACTATGGCTACACCTTC. Full variable domain (remainder filled in from reference TRBV7-9 and TRBJ1-2): DTGVSQNPRHKITKRGQNVTFRCDPISEHNRLYWYRQTLGQGPEFLTYFQNEAQLEKSRLLSDRFSAERPKGSFSTLEIQRTEQGDSAMYLCASSYEWGSNYGYTFGSGTRLTVV.

This clonotype showed up just a few times. A read error is possible here, since a much larger clone lies one base away. The chain has TRBV9 and TRBJ2-1; no definite D call. The CDR3 loop spans 13 amino acids. CDR1 SGDLS and CDR2 YYNGEE come from the germline V gene. The CDR3 DNA follows: TGTGCCGGCAGCTCGTGGACCGGGAATGAGCAGTTCTTC. Translation: CAGSSWTGNEQFF.